A single sample is the source of the 4 T cell receptor beta chains below, sequenced in a study of CD8+ T cells in alopecia areata. Investigators isolated RNA and reverse transcribed it into cDNA to act as the sequencing template. Profiled with immunoSEQ multiplex PCR; TCRdb holds only in-frame clones, not every one. The repertoire consists of around 100,000 clones, with around three fifths occurring once and the leading ten covering around 10%. Specimen: CD4+ T cells sorted from blood. The receptor set was obtained from a human donor in good health.

This chain connects TRBV4-1 to TRBJ1-2; perhaps TRBD1 as D (6 bases). Germline CDR1 MGHRA, CDR2 YSYEKL. CDR3 length: 16 residues. Trimming took 5 bases from V and 8 from J, leaving 24 bases between them. The DNA for the CDR3 is TGCGCCAGCAGCTTTCCTCTAGGGGACACGGGACACGGCTACACCTTC. Its translation: CASSFPLGDTGHGYTF.

The chain has TRBV30 and TRBJ1-3; D is undetermined. The CDR3 is 12 amino acids. The V end lost 2 bases, the J end lost 4 bases, and 6 bases lay between the germline ends. Germline assignment: CDR1 GTSNPN and CDR2 SVGIG (reference sequence). As DNA, the CDR3 is TGTGCCTGGAGTTCCCGGGGAAACACCATATATTTT. Translation gives CAWSSRGNTIYF.

This chain uses TRBV14 with TRBJ1-2; unclear D gene. The germline V gene encodes CDR1 SGHDN and CDR2 FVKESK. The CDR3 is 14 amino acids. Trimming left V 1 base short and J 6 bases short, with 12 bases between. In DNA form, the CDR3 reads TGTGCCAGCAGCCAAGGGCCAGCCAGACATGGCTACACCTTC. Translated: CASSQGPARHGYTF. Full variable domain (outside the CDR3, taken from reference TRBV14 and TRBJ1-2): EAGVTQFPSHSVIEKGQTVTLRCDPISGHDNLYWYRRVMGKEIKFLLHFVKESKQDESGMPNNRFLAERTGGTYSTLKVQPAELEDSGVYFCASSQGPARHGYTFGSGTRLTVV.

The chain combines TRBV14 with TRBJ2-5; D may match TRBD1 or TRBD2 (6 bases each). The V end was cut by 1 base, the J end by 4 bases, with 13 bases between. CDR1 is SGHDN, CDR2 FVKESK, per germline. The CDR3 totals 15 residues. The CDR3 loop is CASSQVGARGETQYF. The CDR3, as DNA: TGTGCCAGCAGCCAAGTGGGGGCGCGGGGAGAGACCCAGTACTTC. Full variable domain (rest looked up from reference TRBV14 and TRBJ2-5): EAGVTQFPSHSVIEKGQTVTLRCDPISGHDNLYWYRRVMGKEIKFLLHFVKESKQDESGMPNNRFLAERTGGTYSTLKVQPAELEDSGVYFCASSQVGARGETQYFGPGTRLLVL.